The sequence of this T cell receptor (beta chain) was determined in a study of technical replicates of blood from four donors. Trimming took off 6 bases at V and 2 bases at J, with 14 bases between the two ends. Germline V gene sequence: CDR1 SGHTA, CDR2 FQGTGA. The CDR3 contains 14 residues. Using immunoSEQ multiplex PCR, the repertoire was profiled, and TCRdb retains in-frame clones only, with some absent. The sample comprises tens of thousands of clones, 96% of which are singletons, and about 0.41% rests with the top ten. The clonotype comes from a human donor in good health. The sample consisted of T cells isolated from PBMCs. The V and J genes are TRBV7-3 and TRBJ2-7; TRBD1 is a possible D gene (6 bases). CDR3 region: CASRSRDIAYEQYF. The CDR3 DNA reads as TGTGCCAGCAGATCGAGGGACATCGCCTACGAGCAGTACTTC.